The TCR beta chain under discussion was sequenced for a study of graft-versus-host responses after intestinal transplantation (dated by TCRdb to about 2021). Study-level background: The transplants that recipients received were multivisceral, liver-intestinal, or isolated intestinal. A peak of at least 4% donor T cells among recipient peripheral blood mononuclear cells was the definition used for donor T cell macrochimerism. Every recipient was given anti-thymocyte globulin induction, then maintenance tacrolimus and steroids for around three years. After intestinal transplantation, graft-versus-host and host-versus-graft alloreactive T cell clones were followed in the graft, circulation and bone marrow using bulk TCR-beta CDR3 sequencing. Samples from a few later patients were sequenced in-house on an Illumina MiSeq with MiXCR processing rather than by the commercial service. Of the 20 to 30 intestinal transplant recipients enrolled in the cohort, one of whom was a retransplant, a few patients without pretransplant specimens were excluded. Alloreactive clones were identified by sequencing pre-transplant mixed lymphocyte reaction products and comparing them with unstimulated pre-transplant donor and recipient T cells. Study-wide conclusions, independent of this receptor: High GvH to HvG T cell clonal ratios were observed in the allografts of patients with donor T cell macrochimerism. GvH clones were detected in recipient bone marrow, and some appeared earlier in ileal mucosa or blood, consistent with an intestinal mucosal origin. Early after transplant, declines in HvG clones were associated with peak levels of circulating GvH clones. The relatively low number and heterogeneity of intestinal transplant patients limited the conclusions.

The time point label here, explained by the study, means: cells obtained before transplantation from donor or recipient. CD3+CD4+ and CD3+CD8+ populations were FACS-sorted from unstimulated pre-transplant donor and recipient cells taken from spleen or lymph nodes. Comment on this clone: The antigen it binds to is not known. The record has no base qualities; no much larger clone is one base away.

Libraries were made using the immunoSEQ multiplex PCR assay. For most patients, genomic DNA was isolated with the Qiagen DNeasy Blood and Tissue Kit and shipped frozen to Adaptive Biotechnologies for TCR sequencing. For most patients, high-throughput TCR-beta CDR3 sequencing of genomic DNA was performed by Adaptive Biotechnologies. Under the source paper's analysis protocol: TCR sequencing data for around 19 patients were retrieved from Adaptive's ImmunoSEQ software; a few other patients were processed with MiXCR and VDJtools. To correct CD4 versus CD8 sorting errors, any sequence found in both subsets at a frequency ratio below 5:1 was removed. CDR3 nucleotide sequences shared by donor and recipient were removed because the origin of these sequences could not be assigned. To count as alloreactive, a clone needed at least 2-fold expansion over unstimulated cells and a minimum CFSE-low frequency of 0.002% (template counts) or 0.001% (read counts). A clone was considered mappable if detected in the sequenced pre-transplant spleen, lymph node, or MLR CFSE-low populations of the donor or recipient. Cumulative frequency of alloreactive clones was calculated as a percentage of all sequences weighted by copy number. The table comes from immuneACCESS by way of TCRdb, which keeps in-frame sequences with V and J called. Part of the clones is missing from these tables; in studies checked, under half for an unresolved V gene and the rest for unknown reasons. V, J and clone size are those of that table, while D and trimming were read from the DNA. The sample yields about 64,000 clones; roughly 90% were counted once. The ten largest make up 1.5% to 2% of the sample.

At the junction V is shortened by 3 bases and J by 8 bases, with 25 bases in between. CDR1 and CDR2, looked up from the germline V gene (reference sequence), are MNHEY and SMNVEV. From cysteine to phenylalanine, the CDR3 is 18 amino acids long. Only the CDR3 portion is preserved as DNA: 54 bases, with reading frame beginning at the first base. The sample here was unstimulated CD8+ T cells sorted from spleen or lymph node cells, taken before transplant. This clonotype was sampled from a human donor who was the organ donor for an intestinal transplant. The rearranged segments are TRBV27 and TRBJ2-2, with TRBD2 perhaps the D gene, on 6 matching bases. This receptor carries the CDR3 CASSFLTADLAAAGELFF. In nucleotides, the sequence is TGTGCCAGCAGTTTCCTCACCGCAGACTTAGCGGCCGCTGGGGAGCTGTTTTTT.